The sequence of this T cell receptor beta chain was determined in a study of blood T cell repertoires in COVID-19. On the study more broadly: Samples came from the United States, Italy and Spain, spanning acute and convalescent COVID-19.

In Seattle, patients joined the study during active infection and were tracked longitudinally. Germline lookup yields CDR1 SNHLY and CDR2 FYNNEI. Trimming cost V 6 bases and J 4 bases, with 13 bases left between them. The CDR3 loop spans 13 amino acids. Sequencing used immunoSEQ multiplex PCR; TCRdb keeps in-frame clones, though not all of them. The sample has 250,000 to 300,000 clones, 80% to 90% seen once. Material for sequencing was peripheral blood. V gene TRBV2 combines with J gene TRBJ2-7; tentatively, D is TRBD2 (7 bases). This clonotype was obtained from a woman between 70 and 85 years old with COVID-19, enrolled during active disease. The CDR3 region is CASREEGGYEQYF. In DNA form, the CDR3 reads TGTGCCAGCAGGGAGGAGGGGGGGTACGAGCAGTACTTC.